The clone carrying this T cell receptor (beta chain) was seen a few times. What it recognizes is unknown. A junction end diverges from the germline sequence, so it may reflect a read error. These data come from a study of T cell responses to AZD1222 COVID-19 vaccine. Study-wide context: Analysis merged second doses at about 4 or about 12 weeks. General study points: Sampled repertoires all dated from after the peak T cell response. Clonal diversity may have been underestimated in mostly white British donors. As reported, nearly half of all spike-specific TCRs target variant regions that are unmutated.

The repertoire was sequenced with immunoSEQ multiplex PCR; TCRdb's copy has only in-frame clones and lacks some. Among 25,000 to 35,000 clones listed, approximately 91% were seen once. CDR1 SGHAT and CDR2 FQNNGV come from the germline V gene. CDR3 size: 13 residues. The TCR comes from an adult in good health. The chain joins TRBV11-2 to TRBJ1-3; TRBD1 agrees at 7 bases. The sequenced sample was peripheral blood, obtained on day 0 of AZD1222 vaccination. The CDR3 protein is CASSLDFARDRAF. The DNA for the CDR3 is TGTGCCAGCAGCTTAGACTTCGCGCGCGACAGGGCCTTT.